These 2 T cell receptor beta chains were sequenced from one sample in a study of T-cell reconstitution after alpha-beta-depleted transplantation in children. Unique molecular identifiers were incorporated when the TCRbeta library was constructed. TCRdb re-called the PCR reads through MiXCR, storing one row per CDR3 protein. The sample shows 450,000 to 600,000 distinct CDR3 sequences, approximately 13% of them seen only once. The source material was PBMCs, mostly from graft donor cells, sampled 360 days after TCRalphabeta/CD19-depleted stem cell transplant. The receptors here all came from a male patient under 18 who had a stem cell transplant for acute myeloid leukemia, so the T cells may come from the graft donor.

This chain joins TRBV20-1 and TRBJ2-4; 9 nucleotides line up with TRBD2. Unmatched junction bases numbered 12, after V lost 3 bases and J lost 3 bases. CDR1 DFQATT and CDR2 SNEGSKA come from the germline V gene (reference sequence). CDR3 length: 17 amino acids. The chain's CDR3 is CSASFGGSGSVKNIQYF. The CDR3, as DNA: TGCAGTGCTAGTTTCGGGGGTAGCGGGAGTGTCAAAAACATTCAGTACTTC.

This clonotype was seen more than once but under ten times. The chain links TRBV7-2 to TRBJ2-2; no clear D. Germline V lookup: CDR1 SGHTA, CDR2 FQGNSA. V was trimmed by 1 base and J by 6 bases, leaving 12 bases between them. The CDR3 covers 15 residues. CDR3 DNA: TGTGCCAGCAGCTTAGTAGGTGGAATGGCCGGGGAGCTGTTTTTT. Its translation is CASSLVGGMAGELFF.